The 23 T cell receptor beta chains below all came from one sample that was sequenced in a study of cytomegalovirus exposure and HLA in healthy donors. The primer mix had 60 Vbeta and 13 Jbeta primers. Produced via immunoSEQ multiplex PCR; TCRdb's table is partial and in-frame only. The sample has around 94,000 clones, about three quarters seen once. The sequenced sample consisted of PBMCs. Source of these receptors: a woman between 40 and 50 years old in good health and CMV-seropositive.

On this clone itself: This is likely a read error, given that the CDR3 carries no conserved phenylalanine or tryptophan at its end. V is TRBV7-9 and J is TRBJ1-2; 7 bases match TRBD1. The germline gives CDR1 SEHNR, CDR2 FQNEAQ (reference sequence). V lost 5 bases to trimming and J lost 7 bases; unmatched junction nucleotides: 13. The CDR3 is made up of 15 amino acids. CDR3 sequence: CASSPRDRVLGGYTL. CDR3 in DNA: TGTGCCAGCAGCCCCCGCGACAGGGTTTTAGGTGGCTACACCCTC.

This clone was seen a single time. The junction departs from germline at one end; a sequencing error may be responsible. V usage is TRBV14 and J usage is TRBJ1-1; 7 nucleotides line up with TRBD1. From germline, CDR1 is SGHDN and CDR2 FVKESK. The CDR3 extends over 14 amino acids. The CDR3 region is CASSKDRVYTEAFF. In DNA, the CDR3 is TGTGCCAGCAGCAAAGACAGGGTGTACACTGAAGCTTTCTTT.

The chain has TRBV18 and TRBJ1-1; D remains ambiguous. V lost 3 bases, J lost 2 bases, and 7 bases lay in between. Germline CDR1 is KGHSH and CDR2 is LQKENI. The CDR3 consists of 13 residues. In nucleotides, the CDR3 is TGTGCCAGCTCACCTAATAGTAACACTGAAGCTTTCTTT. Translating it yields CASSPNSNTEAFF.

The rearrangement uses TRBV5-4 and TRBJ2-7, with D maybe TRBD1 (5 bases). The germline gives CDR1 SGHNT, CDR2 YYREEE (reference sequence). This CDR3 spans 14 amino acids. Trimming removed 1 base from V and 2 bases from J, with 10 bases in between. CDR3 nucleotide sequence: TGTGCCAGCAGCTTGAACAGGCTAGCCTACGAGCAGTACTTC. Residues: CASSLNRLAYEQYF.

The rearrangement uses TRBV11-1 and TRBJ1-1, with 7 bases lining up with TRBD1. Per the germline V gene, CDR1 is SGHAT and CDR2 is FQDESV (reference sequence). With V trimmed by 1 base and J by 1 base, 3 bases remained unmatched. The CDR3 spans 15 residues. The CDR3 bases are TGTGCCAGCAGCTTAGGGGGGACAGCGAACACTGAAGCTTTCTTT. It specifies CASSLGGTANTEAFF.

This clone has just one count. This CDR3 is CASSRQAGGPQHF. The CDR3 DNA sequence: TGTGCCAGTAGTCGTCAGGCCGGGGGGCCCCAGCATTTT. This rearrangement joins TRBV19 to TRBJ1-5; D is perhaps TRBD1 (5 bases). Trimming cost V 5 bases and J 9 bases, with 14 bases left between them. CDR1 and CDR2 from the germline V gene are LNHDA and SQIVND (reference sequence). This CDR3 is 13 amino acids long.

CDR3 sequence reads: CASSVSGVDQETQYF. DNA for the CDR3: TGTGCCAGCAGCGTCAGCGGGGTTGACCAAGAGACCCAGTACTTC. This chain uses TRBV9 with TRBJ2-5; 7 bases are shared with TRBD2. Germline V gene lookup returns CDR1 SGDLS and CDR2 YYNGEE. This CDR3 has 15 amino acids. Trimming at V came to 2 bases and at J to 0 bases, leaving 4 bases not matched to a gene.

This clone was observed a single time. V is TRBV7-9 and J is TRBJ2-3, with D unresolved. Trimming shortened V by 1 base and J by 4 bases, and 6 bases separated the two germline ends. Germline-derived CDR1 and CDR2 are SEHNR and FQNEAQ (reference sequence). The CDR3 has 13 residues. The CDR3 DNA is TGTGCCAGCAGCTTAGTCCCTCCAGATACGCAGTATTTT. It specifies CASSLVPPDTQYF.

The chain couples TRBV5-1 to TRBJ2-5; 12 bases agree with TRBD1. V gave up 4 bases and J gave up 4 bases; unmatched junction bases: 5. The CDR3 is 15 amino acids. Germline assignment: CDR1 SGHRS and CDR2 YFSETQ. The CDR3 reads CASSGTGGLGETQYF. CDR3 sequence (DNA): TGCGCCAGCAGCGGGACAGGGGGCTTAGGAGAGACCCAGTACTTC.

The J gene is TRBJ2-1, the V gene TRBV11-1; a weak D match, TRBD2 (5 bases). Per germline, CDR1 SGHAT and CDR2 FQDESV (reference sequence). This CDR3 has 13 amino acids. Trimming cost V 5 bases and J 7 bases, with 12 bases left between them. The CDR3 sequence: CASSPGGPNEQFF. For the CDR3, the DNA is TGTGCCAGCAGCCCTGGCGGGCCTAATGAGCAGTTCTTC.

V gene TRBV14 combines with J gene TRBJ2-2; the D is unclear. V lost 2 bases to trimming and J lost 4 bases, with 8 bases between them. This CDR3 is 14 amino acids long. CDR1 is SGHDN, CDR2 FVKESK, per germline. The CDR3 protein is CASSQRVLTGELFF. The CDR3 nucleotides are TGTGCCAGCAGCCAACGAGTCCTCACCGGGGAGCTGTTTTTT.

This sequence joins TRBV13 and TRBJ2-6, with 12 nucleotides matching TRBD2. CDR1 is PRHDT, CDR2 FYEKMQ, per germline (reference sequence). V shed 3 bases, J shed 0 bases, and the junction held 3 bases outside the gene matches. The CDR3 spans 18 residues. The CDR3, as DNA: TGTGCCAGCAGCTTCCCTAGCGGGAGGGCCTCTGGGGCCAACGTCCTGACTTTC. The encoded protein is CASSFPSGRASGANVLTF.

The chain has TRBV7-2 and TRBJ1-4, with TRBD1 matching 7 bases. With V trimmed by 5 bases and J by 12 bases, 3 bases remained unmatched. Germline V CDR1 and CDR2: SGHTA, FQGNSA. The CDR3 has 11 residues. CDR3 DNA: TGTGCCAGCAGCAGGGACAGAGAACTGTTTTTT. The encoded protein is CASSRDRELFF.

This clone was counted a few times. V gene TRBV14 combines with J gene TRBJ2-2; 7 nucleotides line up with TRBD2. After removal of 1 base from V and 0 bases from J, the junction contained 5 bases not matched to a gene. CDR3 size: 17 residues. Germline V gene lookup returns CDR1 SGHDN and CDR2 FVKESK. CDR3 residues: CASSQVSAGANTGELFF. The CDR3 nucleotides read TGTGCCAGCAGCCAAGTCTCTGCGGGAGCGAACACCGGGGAGCTGTTTTTT.

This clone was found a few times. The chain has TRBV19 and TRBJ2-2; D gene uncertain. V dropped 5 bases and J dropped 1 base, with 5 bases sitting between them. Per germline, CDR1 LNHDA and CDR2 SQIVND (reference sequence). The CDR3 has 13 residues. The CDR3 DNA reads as TGTGCCAGTAGTGCAGTGAACACCGGGGAGCTGTTTTTT. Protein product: CASSAVNTGELFF.

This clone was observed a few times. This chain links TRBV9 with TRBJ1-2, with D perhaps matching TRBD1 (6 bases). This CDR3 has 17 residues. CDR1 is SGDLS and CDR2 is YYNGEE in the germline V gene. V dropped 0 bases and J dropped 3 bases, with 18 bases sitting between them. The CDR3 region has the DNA TGTGCCAGCAGCGTAGACCCATCCAAGGGGGGGGACTATGGCTACACCTTC. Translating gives CASSVDPSKGGDYGYTF.

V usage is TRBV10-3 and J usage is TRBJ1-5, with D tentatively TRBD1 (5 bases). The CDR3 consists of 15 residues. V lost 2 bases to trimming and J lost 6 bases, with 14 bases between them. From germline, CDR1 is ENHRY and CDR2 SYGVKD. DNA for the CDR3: TGTGCCATCAGTGAGGGGTCGACCGGGGGTCAGCCCCAGCATTTT. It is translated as CAISEGSTGGQPQHF.

The CDR3 here is CASSIRGTSGSLGPTKDTQYF. The CDR3 DNA follows: TGTGCCAGCAGCATACGGGGGACTAGCGGGAGTCTGGGCCCCACCAAAGATACGCAGTATTTT. J is TRBJ2-3 and V is TRBV7-6; TRBD2 matches 14 bases. With 5 bases clipped from V and 5 bases from J, the junction kept 21 bases outside the gene matches. The germline V gene has CDR1 SGHVS and CDR2 FNYEAQ. The CDR3 spans 21 residues. Supplemented by reference TRBV7-6 and TRBJ2-3, the full variable domain reads GAGVSQSPRYKVTKRGQDVALRCDPISGHVSLYWYRQALGQGPEFLTYFNYEAQQDKSGLPNDRFSAERPEGSISTLTIQRTEQRDSAMYRCASSIRGTSGSLGPTKDTQYFGPGTRLTVL.

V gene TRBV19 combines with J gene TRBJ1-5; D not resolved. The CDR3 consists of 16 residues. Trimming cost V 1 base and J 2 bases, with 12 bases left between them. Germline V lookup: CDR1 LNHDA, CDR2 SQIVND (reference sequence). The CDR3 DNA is TGTGCCAGTAGTATAGGTTACGGGGAAGGCAATCAGCCCCAGCATTTT. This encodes CASSIGYGEGNQPQHF.

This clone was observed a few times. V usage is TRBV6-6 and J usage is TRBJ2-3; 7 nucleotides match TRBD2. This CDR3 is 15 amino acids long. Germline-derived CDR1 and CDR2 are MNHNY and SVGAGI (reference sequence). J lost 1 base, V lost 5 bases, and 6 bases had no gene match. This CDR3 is CASSTSGIGTDTQYF. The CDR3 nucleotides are TGTGCCAGCAGTACGAGCGGGATAGGCACAGATACGCAGTATTTT.

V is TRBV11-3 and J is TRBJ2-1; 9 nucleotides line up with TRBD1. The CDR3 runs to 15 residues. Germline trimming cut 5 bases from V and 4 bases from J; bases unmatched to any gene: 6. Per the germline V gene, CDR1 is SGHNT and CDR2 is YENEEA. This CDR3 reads CASSTSGTGYNEQFF. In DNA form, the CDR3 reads TGTGCCAGCAGCACTTCCGGGACAGGGTACAATGAGCAGTTCTTC. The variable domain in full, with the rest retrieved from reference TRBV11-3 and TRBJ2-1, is EAGVVQSPRYKIIEKKQPVAFWCNPISGHNTLYWYLQNLGQGPELLIRYENEEAVDDSQLPKDRFSAERLKGVDSTLKIQPAELGDSAVYLCASSTSGTGYNEQFFGPGTRLTVL.

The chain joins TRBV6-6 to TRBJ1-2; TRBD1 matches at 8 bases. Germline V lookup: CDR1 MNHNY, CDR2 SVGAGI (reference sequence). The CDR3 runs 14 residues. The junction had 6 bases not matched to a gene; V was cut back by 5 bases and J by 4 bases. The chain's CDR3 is CASSKSTGAYGYTF. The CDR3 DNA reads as TGTGCCAGCAGTAAATCGACAGGGGCCTATGGCTACACCTTC.

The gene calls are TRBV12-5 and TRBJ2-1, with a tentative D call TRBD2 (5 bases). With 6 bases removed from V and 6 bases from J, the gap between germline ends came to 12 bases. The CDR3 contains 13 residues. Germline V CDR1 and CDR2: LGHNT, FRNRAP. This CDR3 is CASGLTEGNEQFF. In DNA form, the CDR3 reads TGTGCTAGTGGACTAACAGAGGGCAATGAGCAGTTCTTC.